Listed below are T cell receptor beta chains from one sample, sequenced in a study of shared T cell receptors in the human thymus. Only in-frame clones appear in the TCRdb table, and some are missing; sequencing was by immunoSEQ multiplex PCR. The sample contains some 640,000 clones, around 87% of which appear only once. This sample was also put to use in a study of human thymus T cells.

Sequenced: thymocytes. The source is a boy in the first two years of life with a congenital heart defect. Both conserved end residues are part of each CDR3. A D gene is named only where the DNA matches it firmly. Size tells how often a clone was seen (once, few, many) or the class of an expanded clone, and some rows leave it out.

V gene	J gene	D gene	clone size	CDR3 protein	CDR3 DNA
TRBV19	TRBJ2-5	NA	NA	CASSIRRGSQETQYF	TGTGCCAGTAGTATACGTAGAGGCTCCCAAGAGACCCAGTACTTC
TRBV7-8	TRBJ1-3	TRBD1	NA	CASSLPDRGAGNTIYF	TGTGCCAGCAGCTTACCGGACAGGGGGGCTGGAAACACCATATATTTT
TRBV27	TRBJ2-5	NA	NA	CASSLSGDTQETQYF	TGTGCCAGCAGTTTATCGGGAGACACCCAAGAGACCCAGTACTTC
TRBV28	TRBJ2-7	NA	NA	CASSLIAVPYEQYF	TGTGCCAGCAGTCTTATAGCGGTACCCTACGAGCAGTACTTC
TRBV10-3	TRBJ1-1	NA	NA	CATNLQEGKDTEAFF	TGTGCCACCAACCTTCAGGAGGGAAAGGACACTGAAGCTTTCTTT
TRBV28	TRBJ2-7	NA	NA	CASRPPGRPKGVPYEQYF	TGTGCCAGCAGGCCCCCGGGCAGGCCGAAGGGGGTTCCTTACGAGCAGTACTTC
TRBV27	TRBJ2-3	TRBD2	NA	CASRTAGGRIKDTQYF	TGTGCCAGCAGGACAGCGGGGGGGAGGATTAAAGATACGCAGTATTTT
TRBV28	TRBJ2-3	NA	NA	CASSLMGGPSTDTQYF	TGTGCCAGCAGTTTAATGGGCGGGCCTAGCACAGATACGCAGTATTTT
TRBV28	TRBJ2-7	NA	NA	CASSLWGPGAYEQYF	TGTGCCAGCAGTTTATGGGGGCCGGGAGCCTACGAGCAGTACTTC
TRBV6-1	TRBJ2-2	TRBD2	NA	CASSEAERTSGSGGTGELFF	TGTGCCAGCAGTGAAGCGGAGAGGACTAGCGGGAGTGGAGGGACCGGGGAGCTGTTTTTT
TRBV11-2	TRBJ2-1	TRBD2	NA	CASSSGGYNEQFF	TGTGCCAGCAGCTCGGGGGGCTACAATGAGCAGTTCTTC
TRBV5-1	TRBJ2-7	TRBD2	NA	CASSCAGTRGFYEQYF	TGCGCCAGCAGCTGCGCGGGGACTAGAGGATTCTACGAGCAGTACTTC
TRBV14	TRBJ1-3	NA	NA	CASSRGGTPKRSGNTIYF	TGTGCCAGCAGCCGCGGGGGGACACCTAAACGCTCTGGAAACACCATATATTTT
TRBV5-1	TRBJ2-5	TRBD2	NA	CASSLVGGRQETQYF	TGCGCCAGCAGCTTGGTCGGGGGGAGGCAAGAGACCCAGTACTTC
TRBV25-1	TRBJ2-7	TRBD1	NA	CASSGRDRLAYEQYF	TGTGCCAGCAGTGGTCGGGACAGACTCGCCTACGAGCAGTACTTC
TRBV30	TRBJ2-1	NA	NA	CAWSRGLKPPNEQFF	TGTGCCTGGAGCCGGGGACTCAAGCCCCCGAATGAGCAGTTCTTC
TRBV6-6	TRBJ1-2	NA	few	CASSYYRFYGYTF	TGTGCCAGCAGTTATTACAGATTCTATGGCTACACCTTC
TRBV15	TRBJ1-1	NA	NA	CATSPRGMNTEAFF	TGTGCCACCAGCCCTCGGGGAATGAACACTGAAGCTTTCTTT
TRBV28	TRBJ2-1	NA	NA	CASSLTGSSYNEQFF	TGTGCCAGCAGTTTAACAGGGAGCTCCTACAATGAGCAGTTCTTC
TRBV5-4	TRBJ1-2	NA	NA	CASSPGKHMPTGDNYGYTF	TGTGCCAGCAGCCCGGGTAAACATATGCCGACAGGAGATAACTATGGCTACACCTTC
TRBV5-1	TRBJ2-4	TRBD1	NA	CASSEGTGALAKNIQYF	TGCGCCAGCAGCGAAGGGACAGGGGCCTTAGCCAAAAACATTCAGTACTTC
TRBV4-1	TRBJ2-1	NA	NA	CASSQAQTKPGDSSYNEQFF	TGCGCCAGCAGCCAAGCCCAAACAAAACCGGGGGACAGCTCCTACAATGAGCAGTTCTTC
TRBV10-2	TRBJ1-6	TRBD1	NA	CASSHQKTGAINSPLHF	TGCGCCAGCAGTCACCAGAAGACAGGGGCAATAAATTCACCCCTCCACTTT
TRBV6-5	TRBJ2-7	NA	NA	CASSYSRTYEQYF	TGTGCCAGCAGTTACTCGAGGACCTACGAGCAGTACTTC
TRBV2	TRBJ2-1	NA	once	CASRMTETETPHNEQFF	TGTGCCAGCCGGATGACAGAGACGGAGACACCACACAATGAGCAGTTCTTC
TRBV11-2	TRBJ2-7	NA	NA	CASSSWGVSYEQYF	TGTGCCAGCAGCTCTTGGGGGGTCTCCTACGAGCAGTACTTC
TRBV19	TRBJ2-7	TRBD1	NA	CASSAKTGWSYEQYF	TGTGCCAGTAGTGCGAAGACAGGGTGGTCCTACGAGCAGTACTTC
TRBV6-6	TRBJ1-5	NA	NA	CASSYPQSNQPQHF	TGTGCCAGCAGTTACCCACAGAGCAATCAGCCCCAGCATTTT
TRBV28	TRBJ2-3	TRBD2	NA	CASSPRLAGARDTQYF	TGTGCCAGCAGCCCGAGACTAGCGGGAGCCAGAGATACGCAGTATTTT